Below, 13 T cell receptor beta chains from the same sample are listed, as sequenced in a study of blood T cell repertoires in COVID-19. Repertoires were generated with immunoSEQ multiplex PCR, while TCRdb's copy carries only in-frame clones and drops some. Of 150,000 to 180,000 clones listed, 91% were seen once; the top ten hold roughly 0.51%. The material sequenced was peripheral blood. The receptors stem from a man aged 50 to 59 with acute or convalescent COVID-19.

CDR3 protein: CASSSETAPTDGYTF. The CDR3 DNA reads as TGTGCCAGCAGCTCTGAGACAGCCCCGACGGATGGCTACACCTTC. The chain recombines TRBV5-6 with TRBJ1-2; D is perhaps TRBD1 (5 bases). Germline V gene data show CDR1 as SGHDT and CDR2 as YYEEEE. Trimming pared 3 bases from V and 6 bases from J, leaving 18 bases between. CDR3 length: 15 residues.

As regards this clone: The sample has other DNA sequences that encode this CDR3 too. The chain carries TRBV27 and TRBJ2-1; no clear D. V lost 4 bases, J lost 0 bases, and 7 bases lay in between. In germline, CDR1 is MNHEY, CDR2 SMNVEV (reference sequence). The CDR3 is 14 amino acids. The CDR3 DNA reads TGTGCCAGCAGTTCCCCCAGCTCCTACAATGAGCAGTTCTTC. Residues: CASSSPSSYNEQFF.

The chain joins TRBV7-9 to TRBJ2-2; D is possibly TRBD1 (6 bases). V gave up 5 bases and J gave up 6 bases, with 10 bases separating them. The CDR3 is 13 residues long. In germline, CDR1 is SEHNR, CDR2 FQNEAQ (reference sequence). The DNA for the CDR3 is TGTGCCAGCAGCCCAAAGGGGGCCGGGGAGCTGTTTTTT. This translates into CASSPKGAGELFF.

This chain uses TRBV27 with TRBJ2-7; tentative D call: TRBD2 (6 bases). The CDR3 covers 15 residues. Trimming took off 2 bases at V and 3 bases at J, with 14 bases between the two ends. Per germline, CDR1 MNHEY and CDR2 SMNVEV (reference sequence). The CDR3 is CASSLQGGAFYEQYF. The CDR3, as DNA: TGTGCCAGCAGTTTACAAGGCGGGGCTTTCTACGAGCAGTACTTC.

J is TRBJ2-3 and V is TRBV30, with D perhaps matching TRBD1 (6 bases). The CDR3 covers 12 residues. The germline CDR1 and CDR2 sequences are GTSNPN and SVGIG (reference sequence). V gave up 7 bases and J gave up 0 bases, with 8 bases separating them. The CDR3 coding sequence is TGTGCCTACGACAGGAGCACAGATACGCAGTATTTT. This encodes CAYDRSTDTQYF. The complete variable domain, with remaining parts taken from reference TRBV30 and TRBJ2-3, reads SQTIHQWPATLVQPVGSPLSLECTVEGTSNPNLYWYRQAAGRGLQLLFYSVGIGQISSEVPQNLSASRPQDRQFILSSKKLLLSDSGFYLCAYDRSTDTQYFGPGTRLTVL.

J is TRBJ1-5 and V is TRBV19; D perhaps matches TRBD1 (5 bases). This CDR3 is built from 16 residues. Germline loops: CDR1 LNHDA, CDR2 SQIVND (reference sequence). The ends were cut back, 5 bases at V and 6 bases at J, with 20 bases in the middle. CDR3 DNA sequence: TGTGCCAGTAGTCCCCCGGCGACAGTGGGCGGTCAGCCCCAGCATTTT. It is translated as CASSPPATVGGQPQHF.

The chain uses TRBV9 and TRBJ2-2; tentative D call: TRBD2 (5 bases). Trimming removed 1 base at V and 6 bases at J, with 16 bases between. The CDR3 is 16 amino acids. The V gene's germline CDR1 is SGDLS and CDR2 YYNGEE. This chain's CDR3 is CASSVLTGSSSGELFF. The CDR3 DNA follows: TGTGCCAGCAGCGTACTTACGGGATCTTCGTCCGGGGAGCTGTTTTTT.

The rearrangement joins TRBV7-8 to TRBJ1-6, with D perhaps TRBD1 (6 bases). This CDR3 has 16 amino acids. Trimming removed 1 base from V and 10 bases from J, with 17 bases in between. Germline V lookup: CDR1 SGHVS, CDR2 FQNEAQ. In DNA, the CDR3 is TGTGCCAGCAGCTTAGACGGGGGGGCCCTGGGGTCACCCCTCCACTTT. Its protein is CASSLDGGALGSPLHF.

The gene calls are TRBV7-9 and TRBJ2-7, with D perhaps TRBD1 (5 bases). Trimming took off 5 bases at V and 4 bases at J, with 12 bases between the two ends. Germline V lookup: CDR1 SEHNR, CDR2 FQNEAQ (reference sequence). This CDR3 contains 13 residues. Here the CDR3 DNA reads TGTGCCAGCAGCCCAAAAGGGGTTTACGAGCAGTACGTC. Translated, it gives CASSPKGVYEQYV.

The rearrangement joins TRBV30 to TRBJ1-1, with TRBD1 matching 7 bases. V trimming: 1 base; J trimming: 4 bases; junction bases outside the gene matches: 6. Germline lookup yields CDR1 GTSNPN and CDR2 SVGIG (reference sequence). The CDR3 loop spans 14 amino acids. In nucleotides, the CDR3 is TGTGCCTGGAGTGCCGCGACAGGGAGCACTGAAGCTTTCTTT. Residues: CAWSAATGSTEAFF. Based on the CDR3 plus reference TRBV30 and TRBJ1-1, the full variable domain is SQTIHQWPATLVQPVGSPLSLECTVEGTSNPNLYWYRQAAGRGLQLLFYSVGIGQISSEVPQNLSASRPQDRQFILSSKKLLLSDSGFYLCAWSAATGSTEAFFGQGTRLTVV.

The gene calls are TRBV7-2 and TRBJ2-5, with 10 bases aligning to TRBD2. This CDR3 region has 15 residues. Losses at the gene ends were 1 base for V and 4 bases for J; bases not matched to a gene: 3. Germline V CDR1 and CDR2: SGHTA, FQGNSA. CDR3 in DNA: TGTGCCAGCAGCTTAGGGCTAGCGGGAGCAGAGACCCAGTACTTC. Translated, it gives CASSLGLAGAETQYF.

The CDR3 region has the DNA TGCGCCAGCAGCTCTGGGGGCGAGGTAGGGGAGACCCAGTACTTC. Translation gives CASSSGGEVGETQYF. The chain is built from TRBV5-1 and TRBJ2-5; TRBD1 is a possible D gene (6 bases). V lost 3 bases to trimming and J lost 5 bases, with 17 bases between them. This CDR3 has 15 amino acids. Germline V gene data show CDR1 as SGHRS and CDR2 as YFSETQ.

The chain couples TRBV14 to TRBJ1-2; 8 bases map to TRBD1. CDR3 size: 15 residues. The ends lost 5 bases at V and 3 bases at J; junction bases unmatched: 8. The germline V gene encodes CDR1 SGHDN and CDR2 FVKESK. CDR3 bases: TGTGCCAGCAGCTCGTCGACAGGGGTCGACTATGGCTACACCTTC. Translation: CASSSSTGVDYGYTF.